This T cell receptor (beta chain) comes out of a study of blood T cell repertoires in COVID-19. Trimming removed 3 bases from V and 4 bases from J; junction bases left unmatched: 14. Germline CDR1 and CDR2: MNHNS and SASEGT. The CDR3 extends over 18 amino acids. The method was immunoSEQ multiplex PCR; TCRdb's version includes in-frame clones alone and lacks a portion of them. Of 140,000 to 150,000 clones listed, roughly 79% are singletons. This chain links TRBV6-1 with TRBJ2-2; 7 nucleotides align to TRBD1. The sequence was collected from a human donor in a cohort sampled during active COVID-19. Sequenced: peripheral blood. Here the CDR3 DNA reads TGTGCCAGCAGTGAGGGGGCTAACAGGGGCAGGGGCACCGGGGAGCTGTTTTTT. Amino acid sequence: CASSEGANRGRGTGELFF.